The T cell receptor (beta chain) under discussion was sequenced for a study of T cell responses to AZD1222 COVID-19 vaccine. Overall study results and limits: Distributed over spike, vaccine-associated CD4 TCRs predominated at 160-218 and 743-854. When two AZD1222 doses had been given, Spike-specific TCR breadth and depth rose. Reports say nearly half of spike-specific TCRs go after unmutated variant regions.

The method was immunoSEQ multiplex PCR; TCRdb's version includes in-frame clones alone and lacks a portion of them. The sample contains about 130,000 clones, about 93% of which appear only once. Points on this clone: Its target is not known.

CDR3 length equals 15 residues. Deletions cut 2 bases from V and 2 bases from J, with 13 bases between. Germline V gene data show CDR1 as GTSNPN and CDR2 as SVGIG (reference sequence). The genes are TRBV30 and TRBJ1-5; no clear D gene. The TCR comes from an adult in good health. The sample in question was peripheral blood, obtained on day 0 of AZD1222 vaccination. In DNA form, the CDR3 reads TGTGCCTGGAGTAAAGAAGGGATGGGCAATCAGCCCCAGCATTTT. As protein: CAWSKEGMGNQPQHF.